This TCR beta chain is drawn from a study of OX40 agonist ivuxolimab in advanced cancers. Study summary: Participants, around 80% male, averaged around 64 years of age, ranging from 23 to 79. Study-wide findings and caveats: Several nonresponders also turned out to have low normalized T-cell clonal expansion. Average numbers of expanded clones were greater in CD8+ T cells than in CD4+. The study observed clonal expansion of CD4+ and CD8+ blood T cells by week 6 at 0.1 to 3.0 mg/kg.

Regarding this clone: The antigen is not known.

Sequenced by immunoSEQ multiplex PCR; TCRdb stores in-frame clones only, minus some. Among some 57,000 clones, under 90% were seen once, and the ten largest hold 0.52%. The germline gives CDR1 SGHRS, CDR2 YFSETQ. V lost 4 bases to trimming and J lost 2 bases, with 14 bases between them. The CDR3 has 15 amino acids. This clonotype was sampled from an adult with an advanced solid tumor such as melanoma, head and neck, liver or kidney cancer. Sample: CD4+ or CD8+ T cells sorted from blood, taken in a trial of the OX40 agonist ivuxolimab. This chain links TRBV5-1 with TRBJ2-3; TRBD2 is a possible D gene (5 bases). For the CDR3, the DNA is TGCGCCAGCAGCCCGACTACCTCAGCCACAGATACGCAGTATTTT. Amino acid sequence: CASSPTTSATDTQYF.